The 32 T cell receptor beta chains below all came from one sample that was sequenced in a study of CD8 T cells in ankylosing spondylitis (TCRdb year 2017). On the study overall, not on this receptor specifically: Blood from ankylosing spondylitis patients appeared to be characterized by a TCR beta motif made up of under ten highly homologous amino acid variants.

Receptor amplification or capture employed 5' RACE. These reads were obtained on an Illumina HiSeq 2500. The raw public reads went through TCRdb reprocessing: fastp at Q25, MiXCR clone calling, in-frame beta chains kept. Each record represents a unique CDR3 protein, reported with the most common genes and DNA among its rows. For this sample the table gives 750,000 to 850,000 distinct CDR3 sequences, of which about 11% were detected only once. The ten largest clonotypes hold about 0.5% of the sample. These receptors have no known antigen. Sequenced sample: blood, either unsorted or a sorted T cell fraction (not recorded which). These receptors were obtained from a male donor with ankylosing spondylitis.

This clonotype was observed a handful of times. The chain combines TRBV4-3 with TRBJ1-2; D perhaps matches TRBD1 (5 bases). V gave up 4 bases and J gave up 1 base, with 10 bases separating them. The CDR3 covers 14 residues. CDR1 is LGHNA and CDR2 is YSLEER in the germline V gene. The CDR3 region has the DNA TGCGCCAGCAGCCCCCAGGGTCTTAACTATGGCTACACCTTC. Protein sequence: CASSPQGLNYGYTF.

This clonotype came up a few times. The rearrangement links TRBV20-1 to TRBJ2-3, with TRBD2 as a possible D gene (6 bases). This CDR3 is 14 amino acids long. The V end lost 5 bases, the J end lost 0 bases, and 12 bases lay between the germline ends. CDR1 DFQATT and CDR2 SNEGSKA come from the germline V gene (reference sequence). The CDR3 DNA reads TGCAGTGCTTGGGACTCCCGGAGCACAGATACGCAGTATTTT. Its protein is CSAWDSRSTDTQYF.

This clonotype was observed a handful of times. The chain uses TRBV5-5 and TRBJ2-4; D is unclear. The CDR3 is made up of 15 amino acids. V was shortened by 0 bases and J by 3 bases, with 10 bases between the two germline ends. CDR1 SGHKS and CDR2 YYEKEE come from the germline V gene (reference sequence). CDR3 in amino acids: CASSLDQVYKNIQYF. CDR3 DNA: TGTGCCAGCAGCTTGGACCAGGTTTACAAAAACATTCAGTACTTC.

The V and J genes are TRBV7-2 and TRBJ2-7; D may be TRBD1 (8 bases). Germline V lookup: CDR1 SGHTA, CDR2 FQGNSA. This CDR3 comprises 15 residues. V shed 2 bases and J shed 4 bases, with 15 bases lying between them. The CDR3 sequence is CASSLSGNRGYEQYF. The CDR3 region has the DNA TGTGCCAGCAGCTTAAGCGGGAACAGGGGGTACGAGCAGTACTTC.

J is TRBJ2-1 and V is TRBV4-2; perhaps TRBD2 as D (6 bases). Germline values: CDR1 LGHNA, CDR2 YNFKEQ. V shed 1 base and J shed 4 bases, with 11 bases lying between them. The CDR3 loop spans 15 amino acids. CDR3 coding DNA: TGTGCCAGCAGCCAAGGGGACTGGGTATACAATGAGCAGTTCTTC. Amino acid sequence: CASSQGDWVYNEQFF.

The CDR3 DNA sequence: TGTGCCAGCAGCTCCCACGACAGGGGTGGTTCCTTAGCTTTCTTT. Translation gives CASSSHDRGGSLAFF. This sequence joins TRBV7-6 and TRBJ1-1, with TRBD1 matching 8 bases. The trim removed 4 bases at V and 10 bases at J, leaving 14 bases unmatched. The germline CDR1 and CDR2 sequences are SGHVS and FNYEAQ. The CDR3 spans 15 residues.

This rearrangement joins TRBV5-5 to TRBJ2-5, with 7 positions matching TRBD1. Per germline, CDR1 SGHKS and CDR2 YYEKEE (reference sequence). CDR3 length equals 14 residues. V trimming: 4 bases; J trimming: 2 bases; junction bases outside the gene matches: 5. The CDR3 sequence is CASSATGEQETQYF. CDR3 sequence (DNA): TGTGCCAGCAGCGCAACAGGGGAGCAAGAGACCCAGTACTTC.

The CDR3 reads CASSSHPAGGAFF. The DNA for the CDR3 is TGTGCCAGCAGCTCCCACCCTGCTGGAGGAGCTTTCTTT. This chain joins TRBV7-2 and TRBJ1-1; no clear D gene. Trimming took 4 bases from V and 10 from J, leaving 16 bases between them. Germline CDR1 SGHTA, CDR2 FQGNSA. The CDR3 length is 13 residues. The whole variable domain, filled in from reference TRBV7-2 and TRBJ1-1, reads GAGVSQSPSNKVTEKGKDVELRCDPISGHTALYWYRQSLGQGLEFLIYFQGNSAPDKSGLPSDRFSAERTGGSVSTLTIQRTQQEDSAVYLCASSSHPAGGAFFGQGTRLTVV.

This chain connects TRBV3-1 to TRBJ2-5; D unresolved. CDR3 length equals 14 residues. V was trimmed by 8 bases and J by 5 bases, leaving 18 bases between them. Germline CDR1 LGHDT, CDR2 YNNKEL (reference sequence). The CDR3 spells CASFSGGFWETQYF. As DNA, the CDR3 is TGTGCCAGCTTTTCTGGCGGATTTTGGGAGACCCAGTACTTC.

The CDR3 reads CASSLELATDTQYF. DNA for the CDR3: TGCGCCAGCAGCTTGGAACTAGCCACAGATACGCAGTATTTT. The genes are TRBV5-1 and TRBJ2-3; D is perhaps TRBD2 (6 bases). Germline V lookup: CDR1 SGHRS, CDR2 YFSETQ. The CDR3 spans 14 residues. The V and J ends lost 0 bases and 2 bases respectively, with 7 bases between them.

This clonotype has a count of ten or more. The chain recombines TRBV6-5 with TRBJ2-7; TRBD2 matches at 13 bases. The CDR3 has 15 residues. With V trimmed by 6 bases and J by 3 bases, 5 bases remained unmatched. The germline V gene encodes CDR1 MNHEY and CDR2 SVGAGI. In nucleotides, the CDR3 is TGTGCCAGCAGAATGGGACTAGCGGGATTCTACGAGCAGTACTTC. Encoded protein: CASRMGLAGFYEQYF.

The chain recombines TRBV28 with TRBJ1-1, with D hard to call. Trimming cost V 9 bases and J 0 bases, with 11 bases left between them. The CDR3 has 13 amino acids. In germline, CDR1 is MDHEN, CDR2 SYDVKM. The DNA of the CDR3 is TGTGCCAGTTTTGCCAGATTGAACACTGAAGCTTTCTTT. Its translation: CASFARLNTEAFF.

The sample holds many counts of this clonotype. The chain recombines TRBV5-1 with TRBJ2-2; D might be TRBD1 (6 bases). CDR1 SGHRS and CDR2 YFSETQ come from the germline V gene. The CDR3 runs 15 residues. Trimming shortened V by 0 bases and J by 3 bases, and 9 bases separated the two germline ends. DNA of the CDR3: TGCGCCAGCAGCTTGGAGGGGACATACACCGGGGAGCTGTTTTTT. The encoded protein is CASSLEGTYTGELFF.

This clonotype turned up a few times. The chain carries TRBV24-1 and TRBJ1-2; D not certain. The germline CDR1 and CDR2 sequences are KGHDR and SFDVKD. The CDR3 totals 13 residues. V shed 4 bases and J shed 2 bases, with 7 bases lying between them. CDR3 bases: TGTGCCACCAGTGAGGGCTCCAACTATGGCTACACCTTC. It translates to CATSEGSNYGYTF.

This chain's CDR3 is CASSSVAGAQETQYF. The CDR3 DNA is TGCGCCAGCAGCTCCGTGGCGGGAGCGCAAGAGACCCAGTACTTC. This chain connects TRBV5-1 to TRBJ2-5, with 7 bases aligning to TRBD2. This CDR3 has 15 amino acids. CDR1 SGHRS and CDR2 YFSETQ come from the germline V gene. The V and J ends lost 3 bases and 2 bases, in that order; junction bases with no gene match: 7.

The chain recombines TRBV7-8 with TRBJ2-2; D is unclear. The CDR3 is 15 amino acids. With 5 bases removed from V and 1 base from J, the gap between germline ends came to 11 bases. Germline CDR1 is SGHVS and CDR2 is FQNEAQ. The CDR3 loop reads CASSRSRVNTGELFF. The CDR3 DNA reads as TGTGCCAGCAGCCGAAGTCGAGTGAACACCGGGGAGCTGTTTTTT. The variable domain in full, with the rest retrieved from reference TRBV7-8 and TRBJ2-2, is GAGVSQSPRYKVAKRGQDVALRCDPISGHVSLFWYQQALGQGPEFLTYFQNEAQLDKSGLPSDRFFAERPEGSVSTLKIQRTQQEDSAVYLCASSRSRVNTGELFFGEGSRLTVL.

V and J are TRBV29-1 and TRBJ1-2, with a possible D match to TRBD1 (5 bases). Trimming took off 3 bases at V and 4 bases at J, with 9 bases between the two ends. The CDR3 loop spans 12 amino acids. CDR1 is SQVTM and CDR2 is ANQGSEA in the germline V gene. CDR3 in DNA: TGCAGCGTTGATAGGGACGGCTATGGCTACACCTTC. It encodes CSVDRDGYGYTF.

The rearrangement uses TRBV18 and TRBJ2-1, with TRBD1 matching 8 bases. The CDR3 loop spans 15 amino acids. Trimming cost V 7 bases and J 0 bases; bases outside gene matches: 5. Germline loops: CDR1 KGHSH, CDR2 LQKENI. DNA for the CDR3: TGTGCCAGCTGCGATGGACAGGGCTCCTACAATGAGCAGTTCTTC. Protein sequence: CASCDGQGSYNEQFF.

At least ten counts were recorded for this clonotype. The V and J genes are TRBV20-1 and TRBJ1-2; D perhaps matches TRBD1 (5 bases). In germline, CDR1 is DFQATT, CDR2 SNEGSKA (reference sequence). The CDR3 is 15 residues long. Trimming left V 3 bases short and J 4 bases short, with 18 bases between. For the CDR3, the DNA is TGCAGTGCTAGTGGGGTACCAGGGACCCCCTATGGCTACACCTTC. Its translation: CSASGVPGTPYGYTF.

This clonotype occurred a few times. This chain connects TRBV9 to TRBJ1-1, with 9 bases that match TRBD1. Germline CDR1 is SGDLS and CDR2 is YYNGEE. The J segment lost 9 bases and the V segment lost 4 bases, leaving 4 bases of the junction unmatched. This CDR3 has 12 residues. The CDR3, as DNA: TGTGCCAGCAGCCAGGGACAGGGAAAAGCTTTCTTT. The encoded protein is CASSQGQGKAFF.

This clonotype was seen ten or more times. One end of the junction does not line up with germline, which may come from a read error. V and J are TRBV7-7 and TRBJ1-5, with a weak D call TRBD1 (5 bases). This CDR3 is 13 amino acids long. Germline assignment: CDR1 SSHAT and CDR2 FNYEAQ (reference sequence). CDR3 DNA: TGTGCTAGCAGCCCAGGGTTCAATCAGCCCCAGCATTTT. Translated: CASSPGFNQPQHF.

The genes are TRBV20-1 and TRBJ1-2, with D perhaps matching TRBD1 (6 bases). The CDR3 has 13 amino acids. Germline lookup yields CDR1 DFQATT and CDR2 SNEGSKA (reference sequence). CDR3 DNA sequence: TGCAGCCTTGGACGGTGGGGGCAGGATGGCTACACCTTC. Protein: CSLGRWGQDGYTF.

This clonotype was detected a few times. The chain combines TRBV5-1 with TRBJ2-7, with TRBD1 matching 7 bases. The CDR3 extends over 13 amino acids. Trimming took 2 bases from V and 7 from J; bases not matched to a gene: 6. The germline gives CDR1 SGHRS, CDR2 YFSETQ. In nucleotides, the CDR3 is TGCGCCAGCAGCTTTGGACAGGAAACGGAGCAGTACTTC. Its translation is CASSFGQETEQYF. The complete variable domain, with remaining parts taken from reference TRBV5-1 and TRBJ2-7, reads KAGVTQTPRYLIKTRGQQVTLSCSPISGHRSVSWYQQTPGQGLQFLFEYFSETQRNKGNFPGRFSGRQFSNSRSEMNVSTLELGDSALYLCASSFGQETEQYFGPGTRLTVT.

The sample holds a few counts of this clonotype. This rearrangement joins TRBV6-4 to TRBJ2-5; 8 nucleotides align to TRBD1. The V segment lost 1 base and the J segment 7 bases; nucleotides outside the gene matches: 23. CDR3 length: 20 residues. In germline, CDR1 is MRHNA, CDR2 SNTAGT. The CDR3 DNA sequence: TGTGCCAGCAGTGACTGGGCGTATGCAGGGGGCATCGTTATCTTTGGGACCCAGTACTTC. This translates into CASSDWAYAGGIVIFGTQYF.

This clonotype came up many times. This chain uses TRBV12-3 or TRBV12-4 with TRBJ2-1; tentative D call: TRBD1 (5 bases). Trimming removed 7 bases at V and 8 bases at J, with 15 bases between. This CDR3 contains 13 residues. The CDR3 nucleotides are TGTGCCAGCAACATGGGGCGCCTAGATGAGCAGTTCTTC. The encoded protein is CASNMGRLDEQFF.

This sequence joins TRBV12-3 or TRBV12-4 and TRBJ1-1; 7 bases align to TRBD1. Unmatched junction bases numbered 8, after V lost 8 bases and J lost 2 bases. CDR3 length equals 14 residues. The CDR3: CASSTTGINTEAFF. For the CDR3, the DNA is TGTGCCAGCTCGACGACAGGGATAAACACTGAAGCTTTCTTT.

The chain couples TRBV12-3 or TRBV12-4 to TRBJ2-7; D not resolved. V lost 3 bases, J lost 0 bases, and 6 bases lay in between. The CDR3 contains 13 residues. CDR3: CASSFALSYEQYF. The CDR3 coding sequence is TGTGCCAGCAGTTTTGCCCTCTCCTACGAGCAGTACTTC.

This chain joins TRBV7-3 and TRBJ2-1; 10 nucleotides match TRBD2. The CDR3 has 15 residues. V lost 6 bases and J lost 4; bases outside the gene matches: 6. CDR1 and CDR2 from the germline V gene are SGHTA and FQGTGA. For the CDR3, the DNA is TGTGCCAGCAGTGACGGAGCGGGGGGGTACAATGAGCAGTTCTTC. Translation: CASSDGAGGYNEQFF.

This clonotype has ten or more counts. The chain employs TRBV10-3 and TRBJ2-7, with a tentative D call TRBD1 (5 bases). Germline V gene sequence: CDR1 ENHRY, CDR2 SYGVKD. Trimming shortened V by 4 bases and J by 2 bases, and 9 bases separated the two germline ends. The CDR3 totals 13 residues. The CDR3 nucleotides are TGTGCCATCAGTGGTTCAGGGACCTACGAGCAGTACTTC. Its translation: CAISGSGTYEQYF.

The table lists this clonotype with a few counts. V and J are TRBV29-1 and TRBJ1-2, with D possibly TRBD1 on 6 matching bases. CDR1 is SQVTM and CDR2 is ANQGSEA in the germline V gene. Trimming removed 6 bases at V and 4 bases at J, with 18 bases between. The CDR3 spans 14 residues. In DNA form, the CDR3 reads TGCAGCGTCGCCCAACAGGGAGCGGCCTATGGCTACACCTTC. It specifies CSVAQQGAAYGYTF.

The table lists this clonotype with many counts. This chain links TRBV20-1 with TRBJ2-1; 11 positions agree with TRBD2. Trimming at V came to 0 bases and at J to 9 bases, leaving 7 bases not matched to a gene. Germline V gene lookup returns CDR1 DFQATT and CDR2 SNEGSKA (reference sequence). The CDR3 has 15 residues. For the CDR3, the DNA is TGCAGTGCTAGAGATCCTAGCGGGGGGTCAATTGAGCAGTTCTTC. Protein product: CSARDPSGGSIEQFF.

The chain links TRBV11-2 to TRBJ2-1; 11 bases map to TRBD1. The CDR3 consists of 15 residues. The germline gives CDR1 SGHAT, CDR2 FQNNGV. V gave up 4 bases and J gave up 8 bases; unmatched junction bases: 7. CDR3 DNA sequence: TGTGCCAGCAGCTCCGGGACAGGGGGTGACGATGAGCAGTTCTTC. It encodes CASSSGTGGDDEQFF. Full variable domain (missing parts from reference TRBV11-2 and TRBJ2-1): EAGVAQSPRYKIIEKRQSVAFWCNPISGHATLYWYQQILGQGPKLLIQFQNNGVVDDSQLPKDRFSAERLKGVDSTLKIQPAKLEDSAVYLCASSSGTGGDDEQFFGPGTRLTVL.